This TCR beta chain appears in the sequencing data of a study of cytomegalovirus exposure and HLA in healthy donors. On the study more broadly: There were tens of millions of unique TCRs (from HLA-typed donors) in an early data release.

The study ran its PCR with 60 Vbeta and 13 Jbeta primers. The method was immunoSEQ multiplex PCR; TCRdb's version includes in-frame clones alone and lacks a portion of them. The top ten hold around 1% of the sample, which has more than 100,000 clones, 75% to 80% seen once. V was trimmed by 2 bases and J by 3 bases, leaving 14 bases between them. This CDR3 has 15 amino acids. CDR1 and CDR2 from the germline V gene are SGHRS and YFSETQ. The sequence was collected from a male donor in good health and CMV-seronegative. Sequencing input: PBMCs. This sequence joins TRBV5-1 and TRBJ1-1; possible D gene TRBD1, 6 bases. CDR3 sequence: CASSFIGGSDTEAFF. CDR3 DNA sequence: TGCGCCAGCAGCTTTATTGGGGGCTCAGACACTGAAGCTTTCTTT.